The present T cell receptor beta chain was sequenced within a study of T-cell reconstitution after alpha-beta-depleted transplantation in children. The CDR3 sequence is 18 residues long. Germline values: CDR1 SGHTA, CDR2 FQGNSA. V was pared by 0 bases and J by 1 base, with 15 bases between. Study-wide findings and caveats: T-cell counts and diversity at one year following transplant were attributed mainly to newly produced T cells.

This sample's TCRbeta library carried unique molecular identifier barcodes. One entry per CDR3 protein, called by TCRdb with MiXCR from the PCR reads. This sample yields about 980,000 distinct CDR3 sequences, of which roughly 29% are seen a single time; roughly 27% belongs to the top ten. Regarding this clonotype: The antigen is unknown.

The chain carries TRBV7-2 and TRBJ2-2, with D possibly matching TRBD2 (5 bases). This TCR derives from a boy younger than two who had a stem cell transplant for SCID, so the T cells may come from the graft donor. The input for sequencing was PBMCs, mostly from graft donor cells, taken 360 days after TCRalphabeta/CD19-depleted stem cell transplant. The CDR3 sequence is CASSLAGLGSLNTGELFF. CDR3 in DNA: TGTGCCAGCAGCTTAGCCGGACTGGGGAGCTTGAACACCGGGGAGCTGTTTTTT.